The present TCR beta chain was sequenced within a study of blood T cells in healthy people across ages. Study observations and caveats: Older individuals had lower TCR beta diversity per million T cells (the decline was roughly linear). When one million T cells were used, diversity estimates were thought to be underestimates.

Next came a second PCR, run for about 7 to 12 cycles, which used a sample-barcoded 5' primer along with a J-beta primer mix. Per sample, CDR3-containing paired-end reads numbered at least 2.5 million. TCRdb independently ran MiXCR on the 5' RACE reads; one entry per CDR3 protein. The profile shows around 1,700,000 distinct CDR3 sequences, approximately 28% of them singletons. The CDR3 has 16 residues. Germline trimming cut 0 bases from V and 6 bases from J; bases unmatched to any gene: 8. In germline, CDR1 is SGHAT, CDR2 FQNNGV. About this clonotype: What it recognizes is unknown. This could be a read error, since a much larger clone is one nucleotide away. No conserved phenylalanine or tryptophan ends this CDR3, so it is likely a read error.

Sequencing used blood. This clonotype originated in a woman aged 25 to 39 in good health. The V gene is TRBV11-2, the J gene TRBJ2-1, with 7 bases matching TRBD2. The CDR3 nucleotides are TGTGCCAGCAGCTTAGATCATGGGGGGGTTCGCAATGAGCAGTTCCTC. Translated: CASSLDHGGVRNEQFL.